The rows below give T cell receptor beta chains drawn from one sample of a study of T cell changes during pregnancy in multiple sclerosis. Method: immunoSEQ multiplex PCR; TCRdb's copy keeps in-frame clones and lacks some. This table holds fewer than 65,000 clones, about nine tenths found once. The sample here was CD8+ T cells from peripheral blood mononuclear cells, taken after pregnancy. Every receptor here comes from a female donor with multiple sclerosis, enrolled in a pregnancy study. CDR3s include the opening cysteine and the closing phenylalanine or tryptophan. A D gene is named only where the DNA matches it firmly. Clone sizes are given selectively: once, few, many, or a class where the clone is expanded.

>TRBJ1-1|TRBD1|NA|TRBV19
TGTGCCAGTACCCTGACAGGGGAGAACACTGAAGCTTTCTTT
CASTLTGENTEAFF
>TRBJ2-7|NA|NA|TRBV15
TGTGCCACCAGCGGAGTTGGGGCCCTTTGGGATGACGGCACCTACGAGCAGTACTTC
CATSGVGALWDDGTYEQYF
>TRBJ2-1|NA|NA|TRBV6-1
TGTGCCAGCAGTGAACACCCGGGTGACTACAATGAGCAGTTCTTC
CASSEHPGDYNEQFF
>TRBJ1-1|NA|NA|TRBV19
TGTGCCAGTAGTAGAAGTTTCAGCACTGAAGCTTTCTTT
CASSRSFSTEAFF
>TRBJ1-1|NA|NA|TRBV7-6
TGTGCCAGCAGCTTAGAGAGACTTCTAAATTCGGGAAAAGCTTTCTTT
CASSLERLLNSGKAFF
>TRBJ2-7|NA|NA|TRBV4-1
TGCGCCAGCAGCCATATAGCGGCCCCGGCCCCCTACGAGCAGTACTTC
CASSHIAAPAPYEQYF
>TRBJ2-7|NA|NA|TRBV7-8
TGTGCCAGCAGCTCGAATGGCCACGAGCAGTACTTC
CASSSNGHEQYF
>TRBJ2-7|NA|NA|TRBV4-1
TGCGCCAGCAGCCACGCAGGAGGGATCTACGAGCAGTACTTC
CASSHAGGIYEQYF
>TRBJ2-7|NA|NA|TRBV7-2
TGTGCCAGCAGCTCACCGACAGGCCCCAAGCGGTTC
CASSSPTGPKRF
>TRBJ2-3|NA|NA|TRBV27
TGTGCCAGCAGTTCTTTCACAGATACGCAGTATTTT
CASSSFTDTQYF
>TRBJ2-5|NA|NA|TRBV27
TGTGCCAGCAGTATCGCAGGGGAGACCCAGTACTTC
CASSIAGETQYF
>TRBJ2-2|NA|NA|TRBV2
TGTGCCAGCAGGGGACTCTTAAACACCGGGGAGCTGTTTTTT
CASRGLLNTGELFF
>TRBJ1-1|NA|NA|TRBV2
TGTGCCAACTACGGGGGCACTGAAGCTTTCTTT
CANYGGTEAFF
>TRBJ1-5|NA|NA|TRBV30
TGTGCCTGGACTACAGATAACAATCAGCCCCAGCATTTT
CAWTTDNNQPQHF
>TRBJ1-1|TRBD1|NA|TRBV27
TGTGCCAGCAGTGTCACAGGGGCAGACACTGAAGCTTTCTTT
CASSVTGADTEAFF
>TRBJ2-1|NA|NA|TRBV7-9
TGTGCCAGCAGCTTTACGATCCGGGACTTTTACAATGAGCAGTTCTTC
CASSFTIRDFYNEQFF
>TRBJ1-2|NA|NA|TRBV5-4
TGTGCCAGCAGCCCGCAGCGGGCCGAGAGGGGCTACACCTTC
CASSPQRAERGYTF
>TRBJ1-4|TRBD1|NA|TRBV13
TGTGCCAGCAGGCATGGGACAGGCGAGGAAAAACTGTTTTTT
CASRHGTGEEKLFF
>TRBJ1-2|NA|NA|TRBV15
TGTGCCACCAGCAGGTCGAGCCCCGACACCTATGGCTACACCTTC
CATSRSSPDTYGYTF
>TRBJ2-3|NA|NA|TRBV7-9
TGTGCCAGCACCGCCGGGGAAGATACGCAGTATTTT
CASTAGEDTQYF
>TRBJ2-2|NA|NA|TRBV29-1
TGCAGCGTTGCTCAGGCCGGGGAGCTGTTTTTT
CSVAQAGELFF
>TRBJ1-1|TRBD1|NA|TRBV5-1
TGCGCCAGCAGCAGAGAACAGGGGGCGCGAACTGAAGCTTTCTTT
CASSREQGARTEAFF
>TRBJ2-5|NA|NA|TRBV7-9
TGTGCCAGCAGCTTAGGGGGACTTCACCCCCAAGAGACCCAGTACTTC
CASSLGGLHPQETQYF
>TRBJ1-3|TRBD1|NA|TRBV5-1
TGCGCCAGCAGATCGGACAGGGGGGCTGGAAACACCATATATTTT
CASRSDRGAGNTIYF
>TRBJ2-3|TRBD2|once|TRBV19
TGTGCCAGTAGTATAGAGCGTGATGGCGGGGGTTTCACAGATACGCAGTATTTT
CASSIERDGGGFTDTQYF